The entry below describes one T cell receptor (beta chain). The data derive from a study of blood T cell repertoires in COVID-19. Looking at the study overall: T cells, B-cell-depleted T cells, or PBMCs provided the cDNA or gDNA that served as material.

Authors' methods: Quantification of nucleated cells was approximated via reference gene primer amplification. Profiling relied on immunoSEQ multiplex PCR, and the TCRdb table lists in-frame clones only, not all of them. V and J calls and clone size follow that table, whereas D and trimming were derived from the DNA. The sample has about 240,000 clones; 87% are singletons. CDR1 is SGHRS and CDR2 is YFSETQ in the germline V gene. The CDR3 contains 16 residues. V shed 2 bases and J 5 bases; nucleotides not matched to a gene: 11. This TCR was recovered from a man aged 55 to 70 who had recovered from COVID-19. The sequencing sample was made of peripheral blood. The chain employs TRBV5-1 and TRBJ1-1; TRBD1 matches 8 bases. The CDR3 DNA follows: TGCGCCAGCAGCTTCGCACCAGGACAGGGATCAACTGAAGCTTTCTTT. Translating gives CASSFAPGQGSTEAFF.